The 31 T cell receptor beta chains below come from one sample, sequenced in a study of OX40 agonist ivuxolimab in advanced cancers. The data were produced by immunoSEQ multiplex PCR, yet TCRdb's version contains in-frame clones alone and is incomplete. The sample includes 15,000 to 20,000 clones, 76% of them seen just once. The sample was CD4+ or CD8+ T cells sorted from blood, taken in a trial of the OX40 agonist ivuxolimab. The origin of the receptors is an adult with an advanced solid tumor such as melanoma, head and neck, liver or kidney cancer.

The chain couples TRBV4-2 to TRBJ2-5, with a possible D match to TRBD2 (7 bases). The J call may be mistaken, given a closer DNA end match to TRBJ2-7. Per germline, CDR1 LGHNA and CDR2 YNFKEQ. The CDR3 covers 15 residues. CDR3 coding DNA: TGTGCCAGCAGCCTCTCCCCGGGGGGCCCCTACGAGCAGTACTTC. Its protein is CASSLSPGGPYEQYF.

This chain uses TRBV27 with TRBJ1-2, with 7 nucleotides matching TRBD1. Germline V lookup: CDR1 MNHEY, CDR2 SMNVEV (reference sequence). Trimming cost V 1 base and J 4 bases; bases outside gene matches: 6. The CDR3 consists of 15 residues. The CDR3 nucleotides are TGTGCCAGCAGTTTATATCAGGGGGGGAGCTATGGCTACACCTTC. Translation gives CASSLYQGGSYGYTF.

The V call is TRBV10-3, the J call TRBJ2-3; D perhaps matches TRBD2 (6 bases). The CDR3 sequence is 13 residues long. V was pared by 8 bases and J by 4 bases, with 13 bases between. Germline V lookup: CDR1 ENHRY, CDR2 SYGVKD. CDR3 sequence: CAISGVSADTQYF. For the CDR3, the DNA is TGTGCCATCTCGGGAGTCAGCGCAGATACGCAGTATTTT.

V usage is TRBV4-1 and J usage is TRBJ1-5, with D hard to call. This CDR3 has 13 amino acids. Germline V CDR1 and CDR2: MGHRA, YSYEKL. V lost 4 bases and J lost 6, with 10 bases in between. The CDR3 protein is CASSPTVAQPQHF. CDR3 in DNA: TGCGCCAGCAGCCCGACTGTCGCTCAGCCCCAGCATTTT.

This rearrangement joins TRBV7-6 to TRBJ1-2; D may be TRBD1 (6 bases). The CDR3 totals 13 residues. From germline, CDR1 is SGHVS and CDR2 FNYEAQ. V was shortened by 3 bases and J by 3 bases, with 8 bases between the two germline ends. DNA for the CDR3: TGTGCCAGCAGCTTCGGGGGGCACTATGGCTACACCTTC. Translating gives CASSFGGHYGYTF.

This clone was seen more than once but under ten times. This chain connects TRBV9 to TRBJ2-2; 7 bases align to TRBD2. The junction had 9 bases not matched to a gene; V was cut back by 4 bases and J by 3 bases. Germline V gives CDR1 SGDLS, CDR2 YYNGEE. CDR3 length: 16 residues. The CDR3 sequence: CASSPRGLDYTGELFF. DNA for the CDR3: TGTGCCAGCAGCCCCCGAGGACTAGACTACACCGGGGAGCTGTTTTTT.

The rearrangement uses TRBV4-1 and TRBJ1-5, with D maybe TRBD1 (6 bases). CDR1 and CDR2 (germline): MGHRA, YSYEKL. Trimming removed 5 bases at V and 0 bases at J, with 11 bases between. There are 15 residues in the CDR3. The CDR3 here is CASSDRDISNQPQHF. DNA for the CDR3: TGCGCCAGCAGCGATAGGGACATTAGCAATCAGCCCCAGCATTTT.

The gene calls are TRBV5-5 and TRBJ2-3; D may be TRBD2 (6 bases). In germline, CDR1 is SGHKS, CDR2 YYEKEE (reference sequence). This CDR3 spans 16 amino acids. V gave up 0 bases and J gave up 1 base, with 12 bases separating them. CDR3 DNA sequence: TGTGCCAGCAGCTTGGAATGGGCTAGCGGCACAGATACGCAGTATTTT. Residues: CASSLEWASGTDTQYF.

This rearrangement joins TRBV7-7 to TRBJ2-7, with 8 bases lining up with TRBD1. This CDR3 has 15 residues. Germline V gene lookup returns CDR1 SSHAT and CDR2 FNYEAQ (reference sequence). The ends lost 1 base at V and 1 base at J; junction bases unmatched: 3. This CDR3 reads CASSLGRGPSYEQYF. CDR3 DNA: TGTGCCAGCAGCTTAGGCAGGGGGCCATCCTACGAGCAGTACTTC. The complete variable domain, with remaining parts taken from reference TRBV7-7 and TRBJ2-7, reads GAGVSQSPRYKVTKRGQDVTLRCDPISSHATLYWYQQALGQGPEFLTYFNYEAQPDKSGLPSDRFSAERPEGSISTLTIQRTEQRDSAMYRCASSLGRGPSYEQYFGPGTRLTVT.

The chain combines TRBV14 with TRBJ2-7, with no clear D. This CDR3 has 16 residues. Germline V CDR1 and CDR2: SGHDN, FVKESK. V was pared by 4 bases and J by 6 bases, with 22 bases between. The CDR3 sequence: CASSRSQQVWGFEQYF. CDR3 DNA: TGTGCCAGCAGCCGTTCACAGCAAGTTTGGGGATTCGAGCAGTACTTC.

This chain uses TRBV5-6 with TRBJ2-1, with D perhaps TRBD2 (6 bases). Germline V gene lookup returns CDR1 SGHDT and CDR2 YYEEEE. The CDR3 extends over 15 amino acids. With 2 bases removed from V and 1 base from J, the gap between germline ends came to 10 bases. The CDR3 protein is CASSFTGTSYNEQFF. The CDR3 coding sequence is TGTGCCAGCAGCTTCACCGGGACTTCCTACAATGAGCAGTTCTTC.

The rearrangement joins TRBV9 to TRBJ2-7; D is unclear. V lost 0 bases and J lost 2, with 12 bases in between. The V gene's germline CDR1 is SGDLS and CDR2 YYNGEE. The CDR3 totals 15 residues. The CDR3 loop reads CASSVGSGPTYEQYF. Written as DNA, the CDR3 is TGTGCCAGCAGCGTAGGGTCTGGGCCAACCTACGAGCAGTACTTC.

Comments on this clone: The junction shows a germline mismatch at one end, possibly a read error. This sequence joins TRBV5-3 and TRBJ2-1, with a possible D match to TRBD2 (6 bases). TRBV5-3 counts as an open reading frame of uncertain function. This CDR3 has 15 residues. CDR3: CASSFTGTSYNEQFF. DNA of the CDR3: TGTGCCAGCAGCTTCACCGGGACTTCCTACAATGAGCAGTTCTTC.

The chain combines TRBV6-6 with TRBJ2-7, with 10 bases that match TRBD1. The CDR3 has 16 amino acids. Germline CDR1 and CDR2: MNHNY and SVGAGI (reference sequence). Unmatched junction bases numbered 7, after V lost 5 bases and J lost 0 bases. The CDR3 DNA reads TGTGCCAGCAGTGTGACAGGGGGCACCAGCTCCTACGAGCAGTACTTC. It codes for CASSVTGGTSSYEQYF.

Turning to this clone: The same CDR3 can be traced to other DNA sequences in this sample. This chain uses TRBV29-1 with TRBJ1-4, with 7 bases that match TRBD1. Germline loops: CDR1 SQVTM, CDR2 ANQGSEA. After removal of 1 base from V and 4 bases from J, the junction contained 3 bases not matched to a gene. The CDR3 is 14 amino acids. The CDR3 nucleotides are TGCAGCGTTGAAGTCCCAGGGGGTAATGAAAAACTGTTTTTT. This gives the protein CSVEVPGGNEKLFF.

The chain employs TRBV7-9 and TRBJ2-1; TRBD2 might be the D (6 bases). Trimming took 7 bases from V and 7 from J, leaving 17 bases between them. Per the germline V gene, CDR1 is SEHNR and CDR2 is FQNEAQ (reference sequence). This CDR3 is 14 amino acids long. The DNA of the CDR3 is TGTGCCAGCAACCTAGGAGGGCTCGGGAATGAGCAGTTCTTC. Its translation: CASNLGGLGNEQFF.

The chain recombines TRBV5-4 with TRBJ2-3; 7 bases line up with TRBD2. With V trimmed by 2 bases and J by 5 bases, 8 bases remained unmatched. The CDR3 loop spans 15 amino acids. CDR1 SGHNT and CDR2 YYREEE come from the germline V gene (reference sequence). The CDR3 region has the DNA TGTGCCAGCAGCTTAGGTCAGGGCGGGAGAGATACGCAGTATTTT. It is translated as CASSLGQGGRDTQYF.

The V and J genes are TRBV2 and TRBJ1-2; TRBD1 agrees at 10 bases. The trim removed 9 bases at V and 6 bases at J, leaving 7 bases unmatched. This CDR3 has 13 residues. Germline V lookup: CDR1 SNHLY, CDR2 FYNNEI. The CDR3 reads CARETGGRNGYTF. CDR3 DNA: TGTGCCAGGGAGACAGGGGGCAGGAATGGCTACACCTTC.

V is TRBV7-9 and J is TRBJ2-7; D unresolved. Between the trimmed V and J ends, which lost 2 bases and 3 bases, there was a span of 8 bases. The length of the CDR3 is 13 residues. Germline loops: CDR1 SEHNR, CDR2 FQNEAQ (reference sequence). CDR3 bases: TGTGCCAGCAGCTTACAGGCGAACTACGAGCAGTACTTC. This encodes CASSLQANYEQYF.

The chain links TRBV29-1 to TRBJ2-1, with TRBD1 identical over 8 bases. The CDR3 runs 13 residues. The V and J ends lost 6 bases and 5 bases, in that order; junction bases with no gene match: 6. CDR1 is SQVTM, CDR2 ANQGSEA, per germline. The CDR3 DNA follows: TGCAGCGTCTGGACAGGGAACAACAATGAGCAGTTCTTC. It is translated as CSVWTGNNNEQFF.

The DNA for the CDR3 is TGTGCCAGCAGCTTAGTCCGGGGGGTCTACGAGCAGTACTTC. Amino acid sequence: CASSLVRGVYEQYF. The rearrangement uses TRBV7-2 and TRBJ2-7; 7 bases are a match to TRBD2. The germline gives CDR1 SGHTA, CDR2 FQGNSA. The CDR3 contains 14 residues. V gave up 1 base and J gave up 3 bases; unmatched junction bases: 3.

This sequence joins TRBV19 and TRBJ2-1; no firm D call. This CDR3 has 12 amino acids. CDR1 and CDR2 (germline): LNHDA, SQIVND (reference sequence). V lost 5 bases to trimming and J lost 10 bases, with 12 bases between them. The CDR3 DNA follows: TGTGCCAGTAGTCCCCGAGGCGTCGAGCAGTTCTTC. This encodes CASSPRGVEQFF. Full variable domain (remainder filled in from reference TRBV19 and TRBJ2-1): DGGITQSPKYLFRKEGQNVTLSCEQNLNHDAMYWYRQDPGQGLRLIYYSQIVNDFQKGDIAEGYSVSREKKESFPLTVTSAQKNPTAFYLCASSPRGVEQFFGPGTRLTVL.

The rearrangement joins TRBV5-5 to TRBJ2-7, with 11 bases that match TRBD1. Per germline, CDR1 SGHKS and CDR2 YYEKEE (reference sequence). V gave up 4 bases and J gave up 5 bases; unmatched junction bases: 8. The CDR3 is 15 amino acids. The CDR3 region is CASSRPDRGQDEQYF. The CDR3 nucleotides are TGTGCCAGCAGCCGCCCGGACAGGGGGCAGGACGAGCAGTACTTC.

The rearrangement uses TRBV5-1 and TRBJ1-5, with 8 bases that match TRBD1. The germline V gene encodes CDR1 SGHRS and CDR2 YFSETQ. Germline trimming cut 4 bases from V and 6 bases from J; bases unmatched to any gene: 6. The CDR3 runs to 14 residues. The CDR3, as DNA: TGCGCCAGCAGCCCAGACAGGGGAGGTCAGCCCCAGCATTTT. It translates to CASSPDRGGQPQHF.

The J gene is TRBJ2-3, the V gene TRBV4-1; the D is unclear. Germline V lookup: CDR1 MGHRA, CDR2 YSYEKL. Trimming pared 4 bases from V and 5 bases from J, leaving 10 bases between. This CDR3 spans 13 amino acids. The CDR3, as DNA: TGCGCCAGCAGCCCTTACCCGGGAGATACGCAGTATTTT. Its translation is CASSPYPGDTQYF.

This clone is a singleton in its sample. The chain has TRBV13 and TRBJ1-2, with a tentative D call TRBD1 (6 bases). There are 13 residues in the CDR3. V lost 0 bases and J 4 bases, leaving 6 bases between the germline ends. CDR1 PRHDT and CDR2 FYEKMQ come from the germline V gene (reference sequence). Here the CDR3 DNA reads TGTGCCAGCAGCTTAGGACAGGGCTATGGCTACACCTTC. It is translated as CASSLGQGYGYTF.

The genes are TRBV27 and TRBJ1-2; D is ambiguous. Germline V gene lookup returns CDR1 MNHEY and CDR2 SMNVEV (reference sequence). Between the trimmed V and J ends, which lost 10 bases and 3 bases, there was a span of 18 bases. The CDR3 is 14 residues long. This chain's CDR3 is CATGDGDGYYGYTF. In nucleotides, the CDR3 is TGTGCCACCGGCGACGGAGACGGATACTATGGCTACACCTTC.

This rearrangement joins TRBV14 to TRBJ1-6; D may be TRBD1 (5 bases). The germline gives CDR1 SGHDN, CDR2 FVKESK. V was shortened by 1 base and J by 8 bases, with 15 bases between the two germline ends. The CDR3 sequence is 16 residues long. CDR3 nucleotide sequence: TGTGCCAGCAGCCAAGGGTCGGGGGTTAGGCATTCACCCCTCCACTTT. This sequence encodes CASSQGSGVRHSPLHF.

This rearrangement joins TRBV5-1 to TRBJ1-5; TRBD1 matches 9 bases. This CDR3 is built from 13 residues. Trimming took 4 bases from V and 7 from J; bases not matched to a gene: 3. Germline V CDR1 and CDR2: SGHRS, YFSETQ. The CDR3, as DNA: TGCGCCAGCAGCCCGGACAGGGGCCAGCCCCAGCATTTT. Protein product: CASSPDRGQPQHF.

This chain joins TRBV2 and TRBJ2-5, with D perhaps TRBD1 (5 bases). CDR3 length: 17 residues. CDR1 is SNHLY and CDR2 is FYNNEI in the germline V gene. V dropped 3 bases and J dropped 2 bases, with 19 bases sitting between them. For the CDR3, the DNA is TGTGCCAGCAGTGAGAGTCTGGTAAGGGGCGAGCAAGAGACCCAGTACTTC. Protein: CASSESLVRGEQETQYF.

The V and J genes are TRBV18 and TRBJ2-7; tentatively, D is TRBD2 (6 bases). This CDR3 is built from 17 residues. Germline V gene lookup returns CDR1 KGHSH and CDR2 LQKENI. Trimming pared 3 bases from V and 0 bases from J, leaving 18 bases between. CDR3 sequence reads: CASSPPPGAGSSYEQYF. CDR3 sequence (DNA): TGTGCCAGCTCACCCCCGCCTGGGGCGGGGAGCTCCTACGAGCAGTACTTC.